This TCR beta chain was found in a study of blood T cell repertoires in COVID-19. In the study overall: The samples span acute and convalescent COVID-19 from the United States, Italy and Spain. PBMCs, B-cell-depleted T cells, or T cells provided the cDNA or gDNA that made up the material.

V trimming: 0 bases; J trimming: 5 bases; junction bases outside the gene matches: 0. The CDR3 sequence is 13 residues long. Source study methods: Researchers report that nucleated cell counts were estimated from reference gene primer amplification. Profiled with immunoSEQ multiplex PCR; TCRdb holds only in-frame clones, not every one. V and J calls and clone size are given by that table; D and trimming were obtained from the DNA. The repertoire consists of roughly 100,000 clones, with approximately 83% occurring once and the leading ten covering roughly 4.5%. Sequenced: peripheral blood. V usage is TRBV12-3 or TRBV12-4 and J usage is TRBJ2-5, with 7 bases matching TRBD2. The sequence was obtained from a man aged 45 to 65 with acute or convalescent COVID-19. This CDR3 is CASSLAGGETQYF. Written as DNA, the CDR3 is TGTGCCAGCAGTTTAGCGGGAGGGGAGACCCAGTACTTC.